These 9 T cell receptor beta chains share one sample of origin, sequenced in a study of blood T cell repertoires in COVID-19. Sequencing used immunoSEQ multiplex PCR; TCRdb keeps in-frame clones, though not all of them. The repertoire has around 100,000 clones, over 75% of them found once; the top ten carry about 5.5%. The sequencing sample was made of peripheral blood. Receptor source: a man aged 45-65 years with acute or convalescent COVID-19.

V gene TRBV30 combines with J gene TRBJ1-5, with D possibly matching TRBD1 (5 bases). The CDR3 has 14 residues. CDR1 is GTSNPN, CDR2 SVGIG, per germline (reference sequence). The germline V and J ends were trimmed by 1 base and 1 base, with 8 bases remaining between them. This chain's CDR3 is CAWSARGSNQPQHF. DNA of the CDR3: TGTGCCTGGAGTGCCCGGGGGAGCAATCAGCCCCAGCATTTT.

This clone showed up just once. The V call is TRBV14, the J call TRBJ2-7; a possible D gene is TRBD1 (5 bases). CDR3 length: 13 amino acids. The V gene lost 2 bases and the J gene lost 6 bases, with 11 bases spanning the gap. Germline CDR1 SGHDN, CDR2 FVKESK. CDR3 DNA sequence: TGTGCCAGCAGCCAATTCCAGGGCGCCGAGCAGTACTTC. It specifies CASSQFQGAEQYF.

The chain combines TRBV24-1 with TRBJ2-7, with 16 positions matching TRBD2. Germline CDR1 reads KGHDR; CDR2 reads SFDVKD. The V gene end was trimmed by 3 bases and the J gene end by 2 bases; junction bases not matched to a gene: 6. The CDR3 extends over 18 amino acids. CDR3 sequence (DNA): TGTGCCACCAGTGATAGCCCGGGACTAGCGGGAGGGCCCTACGAGCAGTACTTC. Encoded protein: CATSDSPGLAGGPYEQYF.

J is TRBJ1-3 and V is TRBV10-3, with TRBD1 matching 8 bases. The junction had 7 bases not matched to a gene; V was cut back by 6 bases and J by 0 bases. The CDR3 has 16 residues. Germline V gene sequence: CDR1 ENHRY, CDR2 SYGVKD. The CDR3 DNA is TGTGCCATCAGGAGACAGGGGTCGAGCTCTGGAAACACCATATATTTT. This encodes CAIRRQGSSSGNTIYF.

V usage is TRBV12-5 and J usage is TRBJ2-1, with 7 bases that match TRBD2. Trimming took 1 base from V and 6 from J; bases not matched to a gene: 6. Germline V gives CDR1 LGHNT, CDR2 FRNRAP. This CDR3 has 15 amino acids. The CDR3 protein is CASGLASGNSNEQFF. In DNA form, the CDR3 reads TGTGCTAGTGGTTTGGCAAGCGGGAACTCCAATGAGCAGTTCTTC. The variable domain in full, completed from reference TRBV12-5 and TRBJ2-1, reads DARVTQTPRHKVTEMGQEVTMRCQPILGHNTVFWYRQTMMQGLELLAYFRNRAPLDDSGMPKDRFSAEMPDATLATLKIQPSEPRDSAVYFCASGLASGNSNEQFFGPGTRLTVL.

V is TRBV18 and J is TRBJ1-6, with D uncertain. Trimming cost V 3 bases and J 5 bases, with 17 bases left between them. Germline V lookup: CDR1 KGHSH, CDR2 LQKENI. This CDR3 contains 17 residues. The DNA for the CDR3 is TGTGCCAGCTCACCGAAGACTCTATCTCCTAATAATTCACCCCTCCACTTT. Translation: CASSPKTLSPNNSPLHF.

J is TRBJ2-7 and V is TRBV5-8; 9 bases agree with TRBD1. Germline V CDR1 and CDR2: SGHTS, YDEGEE. V gave up 4 bases and J gave up 5 bases; unmatched junction bases: 10. This CDR3 comprises 15 residues. CDR3 amino acids: CASSGDRADLDEQYF. In nucleotides, the CDR3 is TGTGCCAGCAGCGGGGACAGGGCGGATTTGGACGAGCAGTACTTC.

V and J are TRBV3-1 (or the pseudogene TRBV3-2) and TRBJ2-7; 10 bases agree with TRBD2. Germline assignment: CDR1 LGHDT and CDR2 YNNKEL (reference sequence). Losses at the gene ends were 1 base for V and 5 bases for J; bases not matched to a gene: 5. The CDR3 runs to 15 residues. The CDR3 here is CASSQGSSGRDEQYF. CDR3 bases: TGTGCCAGCAGCCAAGGATCAAGCGGGAGGGACGAGCAGTACTTC.

The chain carries TRBV5-1 and TRBJ2-2; no clear D. Germline V gene sequence: CDR1 SGHRS, CDR2 YFSETQ. Trimming pared 3 bases from V and 1 base from J, leaving 10 bases between. This CDR3 comprises 15 residues. This CDR3 reads CASSSLSGNTGELFF. In DNA, the CDR3 is TGCGCCAGCAGCTCCTTATCCGGGAACACCGGGGAGCTGTTTTTT.